Listed here are 20 T cell receptor beta chains from one sample, sequenced in a study of T cell changes during pregnancy in multiple sclerosis. This table comes from immunoSEQ multiplex PCR, and its TCRdb copy is limited to in-frame clones, with some not included. The data contain 50,000 to 60,000 clones, around 90% of them seen just once; the ten biggest clones take up about 0.28%. Sample: CD4+ T cells from peripheral blood mononuclear cells, taken in the second trimester of pregnancy. The receptor source for this set is a female donor with multiple sclerosis, enrolled in a pregnancy study.

The J gene is TRBJ2-7, the V gene TRBV5-1, with a possible D match to TRBD2 (6 bases). The CDR3 runs 15 residues. The germline V and J ends were trimmed by 0 bases and 1 base, with 11 bases remaining between them. CDR1 and CDR2 from the germline V gene are SGHRS and YFSETQ. CDR3: CASSLVPGDSYEQYF. The CDR3 DNA is TGCGCCAGCAGCTTGGTTCCGGGAGATTCCTACGAGCAGTACTTC.

V is TRBV5-1 and J is TRBJ2-1, with 8 bases fitting TRBD1. Germline CDR1 reads SGHRS; CDR2 reads YFSETQ. V was pared by 4 bases and J by 3 bases, with 9 bases of the junction left unmatched. CDR3 length: 16 amino acids. The CDR3 DNA is TGCGCCAGCAGCCCTGCGGTGGGACAGGACTACAATGAGCAGTTCTTC. Amino acid sequence: CASSPAVGQDYNEQFF.

The chain carries TRBV9 and TRBJ2-7; perhaps TRBD2 as D (5 bases). Germline V gene data show CDR1 as SGDLS and CDR2 as YYNGEE. Trimming cost V 3 bases and J 6 bases, with 10 bases left between them. There are 12 residues in the CDR3. The DNA for the CDR3 is TGTGCCAGCAGCGCTCCTCGGGGCGAGCAGTACTTC. Protein sequence: CASSAPRGEQYF.

The V and J genes are TRBV7-7 and TRBJ2-1; 8 bases agree with TRBD1. The CDR3 consists of 14 residues. Germline V gives CDR1 SSHAT, CDR2 FNYEAQ (reference sequence). Germline trimming cut 3 bases from V and 3 bases from J; bases unmatched to any gene: 1. The CDR3 spells CASSLGQDYNEQFF. CDR3 nucleotides: TGTGCCAGCAGCTTGGGACAGGACTACAATGAGCAGTTCTTC.

This sequence joins TRBV6-4 and TRBJ2-2, with 11 bases that match TRBD2. J lost 4 bases, V lost 4 bases, and 2 bases had no gene match. Germline CDR1 reads MRHNA; CDR2 reads SNTAGT. The length of the CDR3 is 15 residues. In nucleotides, the CDR3 is TGTGCCAGCAGTGCCCTAGCGGGGGGCACCGGGGAGCTGTTTTTT. Protein product: CASSALAGGTGELFF.

The chain employs TRBV6-6 and TRBJ2-3; D is unresolved. Trimming stripped 2 bases from V and 4 bases from J, with 10 bases between. CDR3 length equals 14 residues. Germline values: CDR1 MNHNY, CDR2 SVGAGI (reference sequence). CDR3 loop: CASSYPERADTQYF. The CDR3, as DNA: TGTGCCAGCAGTTACCCTGAACGGGCAGATACGCAGTATTTT.

This chain connects TRBV18 to TRBJ1-1; D is possibly TRBD1 (5 bases). The CDR3 runs 13 residues. V shed 7 bases and J shed 0 bases, with 9 bases lying between them. Germline CDR1 is KGHSH and CDR2 is LQKENI. The CDR3 DNA is TGTGCCAGCTTCACAGGAGTGAACACTGAAGCTTTCTTT. Encoded protein: CASFTGVNTEAFF.

The chain links TRBV9 to TRBJ2-1; 7 bases fit TRBD2. The germline CDR1 and CDR2 sequences are SGDLS and YYNGEE. Trimming at V came to 8 bases and at J to 3 bases, leaving 20 bases not matched to a gene. CDR3 length equals 18 residues. The CDR3 DNA is TGTGCCAGTGGTGACACCCCCGCGACTAGCCGGGGCTACAATGAGCAGTTCTTC. Encoded protein: CASGDTPATSRGYNEQFF.

The DNA for the CDR3 is TGTGCCAGCAAGGAACTAGCGCTTTTTGGAGAGACCCAGTACTTC. It encodes CASKELALFGETQYF. This sequence joins TRBV2 and TRBJ2-5; 7 nucleotides match TRBD2. CDR1 SNHLY and CDR2 FYNNEI come from the germline V gene. The V gene end was trimmed by 7 bases and the J gene end by 4 bases; junction bases not matched to a gene: 12. There are 15 residues in the CDR3.

The genes are TRBV10-3 and TRBJ2-3; D perhaps matches TRBD2 (7 bases). Trimming took off 8 bases at V and 1 base at J, with 25 bases between the two ends. CDR3 length: 18 amino acids. Germline lookup yields CDR1 ENHRY and CDR2 SYGVKD. The CDR3 bases are TGTGCCATCGGCGCGGGGCGGGGGCGGACAATGGGCACAGATACGCAGTATTTT. As protein: CAIGAGRGRTMGTDTQYF.

This clone was detected once. V gene TRBV28 combines with J gene TRBJ1-1; D might be TRBD1 (5 bases). This CDR3 has 12 amino acids. Germline CDR1 is MDHEN and CDR2 is SYDVKM. Trimming shortened V by 2 bases and J by 4 bases, and 5 bases separated the two germline ends. CDR3 nucleotides: TGTGCCAGCAGTTTAAGGGGCACTGAAGCTTTCTTT. It encodes CASSLRGTEAFF.

V and J are TRBV6-5 and TRBJ2-7; maybe TRBD1 (5 bases). There are 15 residues in the CDR3. V was pared by 3 bases and J by 2 bases, with 14 bases between. In germline, CDR1 is MNHEY, CDR2 SVGAGI. The CDR3: CASSYSGSGPYEQYF. The DNA for the CDR3 is TGTGCCAGCAGTTATTCAGGGTCTGGTCCCTACGAGCAGTACTTC.

This rearrangement joins TRBV6-1 to TRBJ2-3, with 11 bases that match TRBD2. The CDR3 extends over 15 amino acids. The V and J ends lost 6 bases and 2 bases, in that order; junction bases with no gene match: 4. From germline, CDR1 is MNHNS and CDR2 SASEGT. The CDR3 nucleotides are TGTGCCAGCAGGGCTAGCGGGGGGTACACAGATACGCAGTATTTT. This sequence encodes CASRASGGYTDTQYF.

This sequence joins TRBV2 and TRBJ2-5, with D possibly TRBD2 on 7 matching bases. V was clipped by 9 bases and J by 5 bases, with 19 bases between them. This CDR3 region has 14 residues. Per germline, CDR1 SNHLY and CDR2 FYNNEI. In nucleotides, the CDR3 is TGTGCCAGTCTCTTTCCGGGGGGCTCGGAGACCCAGTACTTC. It codes for CASLFPGGSETQYF.

The chain recombines TRBV2 with TRBJ1-1; D not certain. CDR1 and CDR2 from the germline V gene are SNHLY and FYNNEI. The CDR3 contains 15 residues. Trimming pared 5 bases from V and 2 bases from J, leaving 15 bases between. The CDR3 sequence is CASSSLSSTNTEAFF. CDR3 sequence (DNA): TGTGCCAGCAGTTCTCTGAGTTCAACCAACACTGAAGCTTTCTTT.

The chain couples TRBV30 to TRBJ2-1; TRBD1 is a possible D gene (5 bases). CDR3 length equals 15 residues. Germline loops: CDR1 GTSNPN, CDR2 SVGIG (reference sequence). V lost 6 bases and J lost 3, with 18 bases in between. The CDR3 loop is CACDAGMVLYNEQFF. In nucleotides, the CDR3 is TGTGCCTGCGACGCAGGGATGGTCCTCTACAATGAGCAGTTCTTC.

The chain is built from TRBV4-3 and TRBJ2-7, with 8 bases lining up with TRBD2. After removal of 4 bases from V and 0 bases from J, the junction contained 8 bases not matched to a gene. Germline V gene lookup returns CDR1 LGHNA and CDR2 YSLEER. The CDR3 is 16 residues long. The CDR3 DNA sequence: TGCGCCAGCAGCCCTATTGAGCGGGGGAGCTCCTACGAGCAGTACTTC. Encoded protein: CASSPIERGSSYEQYF.

The rearrangement uses TRBV5-6 and TRBJ2-3; TRBD2 might be the D (6 bases). V shed 4 bases and J shed 9 bases, with 12 bases lying between them. The germline V gene has CDR1 SGHDT and CDR2 YYEEEE. The CDR3 consists of 12 residues. For the CDR3, the DNA is TGTGCCAGCAGCCAGGGACTCCAAACGCAGTATTTT. Translating gives CASSQGLQTQYF.

This sequence joins TRBV6-5 and TRBJ1-3; D is uncertain. V shed 5 bases and J shed 4 bases, with 6 bases lying between them. CDR3 length: 12 residues. Germline CDR1 and CDR2: MNHEY and SVGAGI. The DNA of the CDR3 is TGTGCCAGCAGTGCTATAGGAAACACCATATATTTT. Its translation is CASSAIGNTIYF.

V usage is TRBV6-1 and J usage is TRBJ1-1; the match to TRBD1 covers 9 bases. Germline values: CDR1 MNHNS, CDR2 SASEGT. With 7 bases clipped from V and 6 bases from J, the junction kept 3 bases outside the gene matches. CDR3 length: 12 amino acids. CDR3 DNA sequence: TGTGCCAGCAATCGACAGGGGGCTGAAGCTTTCTTT. It is translated as CASNRQGAEAFF.